This T cell receptor (beta chain) is drawn from a study of T cell responses to AZD1222 COVID-19 vaccine. In regard to this clone: The antigen is not known.

Libraries were prepared by immunoSEQ multiplex PCR; TCRdb keeps only in-frame clonotypes and omits some of them. The data contain roughly 150,000 clones, about 93% of them singletons. General study findings and limits: At study baseline, merely six AZD1222 recipients were seropositive.

The V gene lost 4 bases and the J gene lost 4 bases, with 17 bases spanning the gap. This CDR3 has 15 amino acids. Germline CDR1 SGHDT, CDR2 YYEEEE. The chain uses TRBV5-6 and TRBJ1-2; D gene uncertain. The material was peripheral blood, obtained on day 0 of AZD1222 vaccination. This receptor was obtained from an adult in good health. CDR3 bases: TGTGCCAGCAGCACCCTCCCAATAGCAGGCTATGGCTACACCTTC. Residues: CASSTLPIAGYGYTF.